This T cell receptor beta chain was documented in a study of beta chain features in type 1 diabetes. Study-wide background: In age, gender and cell yields, patients were similar to healthy donors. Broader study findings: Type 1 diabetes patients had moderately but significantly shorter TCRB CDR3s in all four CD4+ subsets. For patients and controls alike, PCR might favor shorter templates to the same degree.

Every isolated RNA sample was fully reverse transcribed, so sequencing captured expressed TCRB transcripts. Clones were read by immunoSEQ multiplex PCR, and TCRdb kept only the in-frame ones, dropping some. Among about 620,000 clones, 15% were seen once, and the ten largest hold roughly 0.098%. The table lists this clone with a few counts. As yet, its antigen is unknown. In germline, CDR1 is SGHAT, CDR2 FQNNGV. The V gene end was trimmed by 5 bases and the J gene end by 7 bases; junction bases not matched to a gene: 6. The CDR3 is 15 residues long. The receptor comes from a man between 18 and 29 years old in good health. Sequenced sample: naive CD4+ T cells from blood. This chain uses TRBV11-2 with TRBJ2-1; 12 bases match TRBD2. DNA of the CDR3: TGTGCCAGCAGCGGACTAGCGGGGTTTGGGAATGAGCAGTTCTTC. Protein sequence: CASSGLAGFGNEQFF.